This T cell receptor beta chain appears in the sequencing data of a study of T cells after yellow fever vaccination. The CDR3 is 15 amino acids. The ends were cut back, 6 bases at V and 2 bases at J, with 17 bases in the middle. Germline CDR1 is DFQATT and CDR2 is SNEGSKA (reference sequence). MiXCR, run by TCRdb on the 5' RACE reads, gives a single entry per CDR3 protein. The table lists about 220,000 distinct CDR3 sequences, roughly 3.3% of them singletons. Material: CD4+ T cells sorted from PBMCs, obtained 10 days after the yellow fever booster vaccination. The sequence was obtained from a man aged 18 to 30 who received the YFV17D yellow fever vaccine. This rearrangement joins TRBV20-1 to TRBJ1-5; D possibly corresponds to TRBD1 (5 bases). In DNA, the CDR3 is TGCAGTGCCCCCCCGGCAGGGTCTGGCAATCAGCCCCAGCATTTT. Its translation: CSAPPAGSGNQPQHF.